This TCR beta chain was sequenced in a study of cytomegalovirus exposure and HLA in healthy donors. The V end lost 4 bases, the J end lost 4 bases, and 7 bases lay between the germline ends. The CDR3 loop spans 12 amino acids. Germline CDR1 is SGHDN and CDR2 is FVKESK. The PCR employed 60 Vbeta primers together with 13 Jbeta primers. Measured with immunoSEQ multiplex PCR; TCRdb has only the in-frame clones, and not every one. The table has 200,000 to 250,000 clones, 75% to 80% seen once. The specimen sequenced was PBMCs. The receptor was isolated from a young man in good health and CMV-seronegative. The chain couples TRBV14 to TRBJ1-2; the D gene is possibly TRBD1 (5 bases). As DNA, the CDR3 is TGTGCCAGCAGCCGACAGCTCTATGGCTACACCTTC. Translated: CASSRQLYGYTF.